This paragraph covers one T cell receptor (beta chain) sequence. Antigen: not known. The sample is drawn from a study of shared clonotypes between healthy human individuals. The length of the CDR3 is 15 residues. Germline CDR1 is SGHRS and CDR2 is YFSETQ. V trimming: 3 bases; J trimming: 5 bases; junction bases outside the gene matches: 8. Original handling: Junction-only sequences produced by ImmunoSEQ had no quality scores, so filtering differed. Only in-frame clones appear in the TCRdb table, and some are missing; sequencing was by immunoSEQ multiplex PCR. From that table come the V and J calls and clone size; the DNA was used to work out D and trimming. The sample holds roughly 2.1 million clones; around 93% are singletons and the top ten take under 2%. Whole-study findings and limits: There were few donors, and this limited the genetic and exposure-history diversity represented.

Naive CD8 cells were CD45RO-negative, positively selected for CCR7, excluding terminally differentiated effector memory CD45RA+ cells. Every contributor of samples was a Caucasian grown-up residing in Nashville, Tennessee. The specimen was naive CD8+ T cells from PBMCs. V gene TRBV5-1 combines with J gene TRBJ2-7, with 10 bases matching TRBD1. The TCR sequence derives from a man between 18 and 35 years old in good health. Some clones in this sample may be carry-over from other donors' samples. This CDR3 is CASSYTGTGVNEQYF. The CDR3 coding sequence is TGCGCCAGCAGCTATACCGGGACAGGGGTAAACGAGCAGTACTTC.